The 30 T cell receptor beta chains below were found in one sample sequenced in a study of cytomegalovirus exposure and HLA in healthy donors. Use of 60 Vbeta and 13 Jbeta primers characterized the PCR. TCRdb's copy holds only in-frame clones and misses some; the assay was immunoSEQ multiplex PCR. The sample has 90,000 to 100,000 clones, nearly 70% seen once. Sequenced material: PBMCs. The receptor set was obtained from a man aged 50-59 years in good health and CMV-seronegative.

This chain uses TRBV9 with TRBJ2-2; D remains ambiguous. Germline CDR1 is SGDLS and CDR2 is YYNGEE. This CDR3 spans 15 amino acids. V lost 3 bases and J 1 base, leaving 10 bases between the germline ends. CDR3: CASSENQWNTGELFF. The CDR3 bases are TGTGCCAGCAGCGAAAATCAGTGGAACACCGGGGAGCTGTTTTTT.

Here the CDR3 DNA reads TGTGCCAGCAGTGGGCGGACAGGGAACACCGGGGAGCTGTTTTTT. Translation gives CASSGRTGNTGELFF. This rearrangement joins TRBV2 to TRBJ2-2, with 7 bases identical to TRBD1. V lost 4 bases to trimming and J lost 1 base; unmatched junction nucleotides: 3. CDR1 and CDR2 from the germline V gene are SNHLY and FYNNEI. This CDR3 is built from 15 residues.

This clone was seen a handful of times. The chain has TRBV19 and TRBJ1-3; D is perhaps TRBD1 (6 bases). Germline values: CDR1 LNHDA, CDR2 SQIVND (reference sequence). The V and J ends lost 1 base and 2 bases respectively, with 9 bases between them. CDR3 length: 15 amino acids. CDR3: CASSIVQGPGNTIYF. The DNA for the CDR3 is TGTGCCAGTAGTATAGTTCAGGGGCCTGGAAACACCATATATTTT.

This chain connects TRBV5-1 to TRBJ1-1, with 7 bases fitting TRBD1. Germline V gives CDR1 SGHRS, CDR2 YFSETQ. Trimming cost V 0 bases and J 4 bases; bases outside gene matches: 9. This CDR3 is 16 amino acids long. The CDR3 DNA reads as TGCGCCAGCAGCTTGGTTGGAGGGGGCGGGATCACTGAAGCTTTCTTT. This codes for CASSLVGGGGITEAFF.

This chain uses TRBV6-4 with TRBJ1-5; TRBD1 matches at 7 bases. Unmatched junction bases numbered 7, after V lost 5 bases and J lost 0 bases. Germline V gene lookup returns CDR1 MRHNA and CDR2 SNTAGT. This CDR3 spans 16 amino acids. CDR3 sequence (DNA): TGTGCCAGCAGTTCCAGGACAGGTGATAGCAATCAGCCCCAGCATTTT. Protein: CASSSRTGDSNQPQHF.

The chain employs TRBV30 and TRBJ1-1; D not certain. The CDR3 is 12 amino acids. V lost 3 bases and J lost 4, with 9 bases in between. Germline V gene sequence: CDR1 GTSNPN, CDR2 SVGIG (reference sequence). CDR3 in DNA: TGTGCCTGGAGCAGACGGGGCACTGAAGCTTTCTTT. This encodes CAWSRRGTEAFF.

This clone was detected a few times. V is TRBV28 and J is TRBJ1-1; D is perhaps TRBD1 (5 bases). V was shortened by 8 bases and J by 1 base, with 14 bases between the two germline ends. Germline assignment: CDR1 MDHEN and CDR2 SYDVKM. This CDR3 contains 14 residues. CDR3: CASGSTAQNTEAFF. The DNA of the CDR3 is TGTGCCAGCGGGTCGACAGCCCAGAACACTGAAGCTTTCTTT.

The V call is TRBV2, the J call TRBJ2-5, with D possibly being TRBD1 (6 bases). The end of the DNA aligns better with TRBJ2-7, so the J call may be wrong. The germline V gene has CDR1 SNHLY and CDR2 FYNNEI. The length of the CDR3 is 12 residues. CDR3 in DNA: TGTGCCAGCCGGGACAACTCCTACGAGCAGTACTTC. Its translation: CASRDNSYEQYF.

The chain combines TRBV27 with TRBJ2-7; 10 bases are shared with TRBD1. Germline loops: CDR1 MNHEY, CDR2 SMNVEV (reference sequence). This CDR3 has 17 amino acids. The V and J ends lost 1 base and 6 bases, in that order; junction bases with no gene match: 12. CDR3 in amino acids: CASSLLSLTGGSGEQYV. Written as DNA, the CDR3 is TGTGCCAGCAGTTTATTATCCTTGACAGGGGGCAGTGGCGAGCAGTACGTC.

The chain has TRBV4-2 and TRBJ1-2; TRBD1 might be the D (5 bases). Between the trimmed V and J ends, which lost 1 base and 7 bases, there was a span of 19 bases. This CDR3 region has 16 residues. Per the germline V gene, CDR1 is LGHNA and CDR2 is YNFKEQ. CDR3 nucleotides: TGTGCCAGCAGCCAAGGGGCGGGGCGAGGGGAAAGTGGCTACACCTTC. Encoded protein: CASSQGAGRGESGYTF.

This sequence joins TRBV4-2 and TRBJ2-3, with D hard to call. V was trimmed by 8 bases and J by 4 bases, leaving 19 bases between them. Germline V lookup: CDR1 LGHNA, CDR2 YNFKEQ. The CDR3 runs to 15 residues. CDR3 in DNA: TGTGCCAGCCGTAGCTATCACCGCGTCTCAGATACGCAGTATTTT. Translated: CASRSYHRVSDTQYF.

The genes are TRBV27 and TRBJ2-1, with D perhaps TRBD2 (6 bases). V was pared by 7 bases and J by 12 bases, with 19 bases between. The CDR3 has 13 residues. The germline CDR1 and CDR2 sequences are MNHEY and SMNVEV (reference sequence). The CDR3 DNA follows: TGTGCCAGCACAGATAACGCCTCCGGGAGGCAGTTCTTC. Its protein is CASTDNASGRQFF.

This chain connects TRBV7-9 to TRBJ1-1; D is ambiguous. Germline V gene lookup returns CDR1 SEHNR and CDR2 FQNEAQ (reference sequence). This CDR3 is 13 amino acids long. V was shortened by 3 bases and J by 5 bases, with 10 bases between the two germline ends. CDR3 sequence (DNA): TGTGCCAGCAGCTTTGCCGGAGGGACTGAAGCTTTCTTT. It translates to CASSFAGGTEAFF. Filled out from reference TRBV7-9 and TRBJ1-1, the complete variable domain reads DTGVSQNPRHKITKRGQNVTFRCDPISEHNRLYWYRQTLGQGPEFLTYFQNEAQLEKSRLLSDRFSAERPKGSFSTLEIQRTEQGDSAMYLCASSFAGGTEAFFGQGTRLTVV.

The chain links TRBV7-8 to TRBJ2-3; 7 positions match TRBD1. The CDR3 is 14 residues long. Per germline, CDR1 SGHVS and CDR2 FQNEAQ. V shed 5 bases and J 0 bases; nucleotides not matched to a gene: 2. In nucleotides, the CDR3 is TGTGCCAGCAGCCCGGGACAGAGCACAGATACGCAGTATTTT. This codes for CASSPGQSTDTQYF.

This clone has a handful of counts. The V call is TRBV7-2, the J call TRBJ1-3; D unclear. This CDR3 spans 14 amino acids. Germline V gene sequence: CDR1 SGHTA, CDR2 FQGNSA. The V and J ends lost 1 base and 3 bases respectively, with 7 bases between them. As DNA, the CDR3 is TGTGCCAGCAGCTTAGAACAGAGTGGAAACACCATATATTTT. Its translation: CASSLEQSGNTIYF.

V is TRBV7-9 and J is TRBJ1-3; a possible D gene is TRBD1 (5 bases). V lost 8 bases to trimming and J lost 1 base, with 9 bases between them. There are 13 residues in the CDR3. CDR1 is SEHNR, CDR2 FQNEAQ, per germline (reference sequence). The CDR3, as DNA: TGTGCCAGCCGCTCAGGGTCTGGAAACACCATATATTTT. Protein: CASRSGSGNTIYF.

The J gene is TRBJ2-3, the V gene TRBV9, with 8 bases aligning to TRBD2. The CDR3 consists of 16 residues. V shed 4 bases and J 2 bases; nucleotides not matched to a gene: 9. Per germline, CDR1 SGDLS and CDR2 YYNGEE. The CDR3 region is CASSSAGGASTDTQYF. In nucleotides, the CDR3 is TGTGCCAGCAGCTCAGCCGGGGGGGCGTCCACAGATACGCAGTATTTT.

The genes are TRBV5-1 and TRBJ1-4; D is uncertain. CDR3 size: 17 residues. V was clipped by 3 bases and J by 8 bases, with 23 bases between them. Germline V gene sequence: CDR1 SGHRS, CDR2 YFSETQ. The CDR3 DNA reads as TGCGCCAGCAGCTCGCCCAGAGGGAGGGATGATATCGAAAAACTGTTTTTT. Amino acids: CASSSPRGRDDIEKLFF.

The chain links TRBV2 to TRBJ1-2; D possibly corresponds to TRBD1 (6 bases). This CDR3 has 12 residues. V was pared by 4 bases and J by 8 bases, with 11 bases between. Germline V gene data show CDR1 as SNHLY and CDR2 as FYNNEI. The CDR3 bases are TGTGCCAGCAGTGGGACAGCGGGGGGCTACACCTTC. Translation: CASSGTAGGYTF.

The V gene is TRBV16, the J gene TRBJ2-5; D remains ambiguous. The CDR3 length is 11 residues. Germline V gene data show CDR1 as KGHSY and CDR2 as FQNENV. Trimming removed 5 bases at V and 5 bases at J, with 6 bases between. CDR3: CASSSLETQYF. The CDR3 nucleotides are TGTGCCAGCAGCTCTTTGGAGACCCAGTACTTC.

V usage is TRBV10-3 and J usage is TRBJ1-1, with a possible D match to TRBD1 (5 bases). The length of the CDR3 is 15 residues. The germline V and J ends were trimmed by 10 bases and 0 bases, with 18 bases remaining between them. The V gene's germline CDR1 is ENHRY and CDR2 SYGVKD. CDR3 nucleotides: TGTGCCAGCCTTCCGGTGGGCAGGGTGAACACTGAAGCTTTCTTT. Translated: CASLPVGRVNTEAFF.

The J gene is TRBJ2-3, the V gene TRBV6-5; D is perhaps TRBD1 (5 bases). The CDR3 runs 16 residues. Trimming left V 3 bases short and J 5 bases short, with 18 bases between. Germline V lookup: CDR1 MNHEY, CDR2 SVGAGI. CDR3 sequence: CASSYQIPGNGDTQYF. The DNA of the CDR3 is TGTGCCAGCAGTTATCAGATACCAGGGAATGGAGATACGCAGTATTTT.

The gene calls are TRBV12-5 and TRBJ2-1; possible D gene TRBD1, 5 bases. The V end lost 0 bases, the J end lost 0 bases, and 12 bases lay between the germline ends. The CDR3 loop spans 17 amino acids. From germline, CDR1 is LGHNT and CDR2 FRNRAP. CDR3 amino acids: CASGLVRQWSSYNEQFF. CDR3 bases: TGTGCTAGTGGTTTGGTAAGACAGTGGAGCTCCTACAATGAGCAGTTCTTC.

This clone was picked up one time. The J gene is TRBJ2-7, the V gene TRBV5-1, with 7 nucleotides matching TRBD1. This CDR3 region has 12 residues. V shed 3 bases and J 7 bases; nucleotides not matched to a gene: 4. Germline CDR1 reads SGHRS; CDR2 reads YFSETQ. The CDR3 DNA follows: TGCGCCAGCAGCTCGACAGGGCTTGAGCAGTACTTC. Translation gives CASSSTGLEQYF.

The CDR3 bases are TGTGCCAGCAGCCCCCGAGGCAGACTTTACGAGCAGTACTTC. Encoded protein: CASSPRGRLYEQYF. The V gene is TRBV27, the J gene TRBJ2-7; D uncertain. Germline values: CDR1 MNHEY, CDR2 SMNVEV (reference sequence). The V and J ends lost 6 bases and 4 bases respectively, with 16 bases between them. The CDR3 is 14 amino acids.

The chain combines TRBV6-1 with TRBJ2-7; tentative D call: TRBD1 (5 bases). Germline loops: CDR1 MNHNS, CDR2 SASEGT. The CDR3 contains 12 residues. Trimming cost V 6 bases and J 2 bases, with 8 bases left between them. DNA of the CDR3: TGTGCCAGCAGACAGGCCCCCTACGAGCAGTACGTC. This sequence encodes CASRQAPYEQYV.

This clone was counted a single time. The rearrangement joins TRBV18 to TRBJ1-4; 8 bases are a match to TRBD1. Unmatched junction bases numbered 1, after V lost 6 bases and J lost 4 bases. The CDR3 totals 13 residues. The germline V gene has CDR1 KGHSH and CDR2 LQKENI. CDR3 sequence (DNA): TGTGCCAGCTCGGGACAGGTTAATGAAAAACTGTTTTTT. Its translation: CASSGQVNEKLFF.

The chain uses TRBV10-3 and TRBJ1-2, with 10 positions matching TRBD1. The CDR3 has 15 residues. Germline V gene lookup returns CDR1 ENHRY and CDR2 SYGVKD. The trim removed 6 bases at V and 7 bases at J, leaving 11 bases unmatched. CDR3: CAIRARDRGMGGYTF. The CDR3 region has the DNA TGTGCCATCAGGGCCCGGGACAGGGGAATGGGTGGCTACACCTTC.

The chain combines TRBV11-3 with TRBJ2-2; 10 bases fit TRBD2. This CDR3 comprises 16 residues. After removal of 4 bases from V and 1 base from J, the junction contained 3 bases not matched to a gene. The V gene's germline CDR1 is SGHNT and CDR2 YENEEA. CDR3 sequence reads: CASSSAGGMNTGELFF. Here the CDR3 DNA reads TGTGCCAGCAGCTCAGCGGGAGGGATGAACACCGGGGAGCTGTTTTTT.

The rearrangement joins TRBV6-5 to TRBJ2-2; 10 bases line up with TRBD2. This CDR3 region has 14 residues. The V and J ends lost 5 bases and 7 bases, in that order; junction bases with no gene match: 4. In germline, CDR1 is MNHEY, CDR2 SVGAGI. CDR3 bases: TGTGCCAGCAGTATAACTAGCGGGGTCGGGGAGCTGTTTTTT. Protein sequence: CASSITSGVGELFF.